This T cell receptor beta chain was captured in a study of blood T cell repertoires in COVID-19. Turning to the study itself: The origin of the acute and convalescent COVID-19 samples was the United States, Italy and Spain. Nucleic acid was either cDNA or gDNA, and it came from T cells, B-cell-depleted T cells, or PBMCs.

The V gene's germline CDR1 is MNHEY and CDR2 SVGEGT. The V and J ends lost 6 bases and 6 bases respectively, with 12 bases between them. CDR3 size: 13 residues. TCRdb's copy holds only in-frame clones and misses some; the assay was immunoSEQ multiplex PCR. The repertoire holds roughly 81,000 clones, with 91% as singletons. The sequenced sample was peripheral blood. The chain is built from TRBV6-2 or TRBV6-3 and TRBJ2-1; D may be TRBD1 (6 bases). The sequence came from a woman aged 50 to 60 in a cohort sampled during active COVID-19. The CDR3 reads CASSNGQINEQFF. Written as DNA, the CDR3 is TGTGCCAGCAGCAACGGACAGATCAATGAGCAGTTCTTC.